This TCR beta chain stems from a study of regulatory T cells in long-lasting Graves disease. With iRepertoire HTBI primers and Arm-PCR of CDR3 regions, TCR beta libraries were built. One entry per CDR3 protein results from TCRdb running MiXCR on the multiplex PCR reads. The table lists 420,000 or so distinct CDR3 sequences, roughly 17% of them singletons. This sample's time point: newly diagnosed GD, antithyroid drugs for less than 3 months. From RNA extracted from PBMCs, the TCR library was made. Note on this clonotype: The target antigen is unknown.

Findings and caveats of the study: New patients shared roughly 960 public clonotypes, and persistent patients shared more, with a few thousand.

V was clipped by 2 bases and J by 5 bases, with 7 bases between them. The CDR3 runs to 13 residues. Germline CDR1 and CDR2: DFQATT and SNEGSKA (reference sequence). The same data also went into a second study, on T cells in Graves' hyperthyroidism and ophthalmopathy.

The V call is TRBV20-1, the J call TRBJ1-6; the D is unclear. This material consisted of peripheral blood mononuclear cells (PBMCs), taken at new diagnosis, from a patient treated with antithyroid drugs. The clonotype comes from a woman under 30 with Graves disease. The CDR3 protein is CSARSVNNSPLHF. DNA of the CDR3: TGCAGTGCTAGAAGCGTTAATAATTCACCCCTCCACTTT.